Below are 30 T cell receptor beta chains sequenced from a single sample in a study of brain T cells in children with intractable seizures. Some clones are missing from TCRdb's copy, which holds only in-frame ones; the method was immunoSEQ multiplex PCR. This table holds tens of thousands of clones, about 92% found once. Material: peripheral blood, obtained at surgery. These receptors all come from a boy in the first two years of life with tuberous sclerosis and intractable seizures.

V is TRBV30 and J is TRBJ2-7; the D call may be TRBD1 or TRBD2 (6 bases each). CDR3 length: 16 residues. Germline CDR1 and CDR2: GTSNPN and SVGIG (reference sequence). The V gene lost 2 bases and the J gene lost 7 bases, with 24 bases spanning the gap. CDR3 coding DNA: TGTGCCTGGAGTATCACGACGCGGGGTCCCAGGGGAGAGCAGTACTTC. It specifies CAWSITTRGPRGEQYF.

The chain has TRBV12-3 or TRBV12-4 and TRBJ1-2; D uncertain. Deletions cut 3 bases from V and 14 bases from J, with 10 bases between. This CDR3 contains 10 residues. For the CDR3, the DNA is TGTGCCAGCAGTTTGCGCAAGGTTACCTTC. Translated: CASSLRKVTF.

The chain combines TRBV19 with TRBJ2-1; 9 bases align to TRBD2. V was clipped by 5 bases and J by 7 bases; unmatched bases: 3. This CDR3 comprises 13 residues. Germline V gene sequence: CDR1 LNHDA, CDR2 SQIVND (reference sequence). The CDR3 nucleotides read TGTGCCAGTAGTCTAGCGGGAATAAATGAGCAGTTCTTC. Encoded protein: CASSLAGINEQFF.

This clone showed up just once. This chain links TRBV30 with TRBJ1-2, with D tentatively TRBD1 (6 bases). The germline V gene encodes CDR1 GTSNPN and CDR2 SVGIG (reference sequence). Trimming left V 7 bases short and J 7 bases short, with 16 bases between. The CDR3 covers 12 residues. The CDR3 here is CALGAGAGGYTF. The CDR3 bases are TGTGCCTTGGGGGCGGGGGCAGGTGGCTACACCTTC.

The genes are TRBV19 and TRBJ1-1; a possible D gene is TRBD1 (5 bases). This CDR3 has 12 residues. The germline gives CDR1 LNHDA, CDR2 SQIVND (reference sequence). V lost 2 bases and J 7 bases, leaving 8 bases between the germline ends. The CDR3 coding sequence is TGTGCCAGTAGTATAATAGGGGTTGAAGCTTTCTTT. Protein: CASSIIGVEAFF.

The chain links TRBV6-5 to TRBJ2-3; 11 bases are a match to TRBD1. The CDR3 loop spans 15 amino acids. Looked up from germline, CDR1 is MNHEY and CDR2 is SVGAGI. Trimming at V came to 6 bases and at J to 5 bases, leaving 7 bases not matched to a gene. The DNA of the CDR3 is TGTGCCAGCAGAGATGGACAGGGGGCCGGAGATACGCAGTATTTT. Translated, it gives CASRDGQGAGDTQYF.

The chain combines TRBV2 with TRBJ2-1, with D uncertain. The V gene's germline CDR1 is SNHLY and CDR2 FYNNEI. The CDR3 has 13 residues. V was cut by 3 bases and J by 10 bases, with 13 bases left in between. The CDR3 sequence is CASSDWPLVEQFF. CDR3 DNA: TGTGCCAGCAGTGATTGGCCGCTTGTAGAGCAGTTCTTC.

The chain links TRBV18 to TRBJ1-6; D not certain. Germline lookup yields CDR1 KGHSH and CDR2 LQKENI. The CDR3 has 14 amino acids. V was shortened by 5 bases and J by 9 bases, with 14 bases between the two germline ends. In DNA form, the CDR3 reads TGTGCCAGCTCATCATCGCAAGGCATTTCACCCCTCCACTTT. Translating gives CASSSSQGISPLHF. Looking up the rest from reference TRBV18 and TRBJ1-6 gives the full variable domain: NAGVMQNPRHLVRRRGQEARLRCSPMKGHSHVYWYRQLPEEGLKFMVYLQKENIIDESGMPKERFSAEFPKEGPSILRIQQVVRGDSAAYFCASSSSQGISPLHFGNGTRLTVT.

The genes are TRBV5-4 and TRBJ2-1, with 8 nucleotides matching TRBD2. The V gene's germline CDR1 is SGHNT and CDR2 YYREEE (reference sequence). CDR3 length: 17 residues. The V segment lost 4 bases and the J segment 5 bases; nucleotides outside the gene matches: 14. The CDR3 nucleotides are TGTGCCAGCAGCCCTGAGCCGGGGCTAGCGGGCAACAATGAGCAGTTCTTC. Translation: CASSPEPGLAGNNEQFF.

This sequence joins TRBV6-1 and TRBJ1-1; a weak D match, TRBD1 (5 bases). Germline assignment: CDR1 MNHNS and CDR2 SASEGT. V lost 0 bases to trimming and J lost 5 bases, with 13 bases between them. The CDR3 spans 15 residues. The DNA for the CDR3 is TGTGCCAGCAGTGAAGCCGCAGGTTGGGGGACTGAAGCTTTCTTT. Translation: CASSEAAGWGTEAFF.

The chain couples TRBV9 to TRBJ1-5; D remains ambiguous. Germline V gene sequence: CDR1 SGDLS, CDR2 YYNGEE. The CDR3 is 14 amino acids. V lost 0 bases to trimming and J lost 0 bases, with 4 bases between them. CDR3 coding DNA: TGTGCCAGCAGCGTAGACGGTAGCAATCAGCCCCAGCATTTT. It specifies CASSVDGSNQPQHF.

The chain employs TRBV5-1 and TRBJ2-7; 8 bases agree with TRBD1. CDR1 SGHRS and CDR2 YFSETQ come from the germline V gene. V shed 0 bases and J 3 bases; nucleotides not matched to a gene: 8. The CDR3 is made up of 16 amino acids. CDR3 nucleotides: TGCGCCAGCAGCTTGGCCAATCGACAGGGGTACTACGAGCAGTACTTC. Its protein product is CASSLANRQGYYEQYF. The whole variable domain, remainder taken from reference TRBV5-1 and TRBJ2-7, is KAGVTQTPRYLIKTRGQQVTLSCSPISGHRSVSWYQQTPGQGLQFLFEYFSETQRNKGNFPGRFSGRQFSNSRSEMNVSTLELGDSALYLCASSLANRQGYYEQYFGPGTRLTVT.

The chain links TRBV29-1 to TRBJ2-6; possibly TRBD1 or TRBD2 for D (5 bases each). Germline values: CDR1 SQVTM, CDR2 ANQGSEA. V was cut by 1 base and J by 2 bases, with 9 bases left in between. The CDR3 is made up of 15 amino acids. CDR3 bases: TGCAGCGTTGAAGTTGTGGGGGCTGGGGCCAACGTCCTGACTTTC. This codes for CSVEVVGAGANVLTF.

The gene calls are TRBV5-6 and TRBJ1-3; 8 positions agree with TRBD1. CDR1 is SGHDT, CDR2 YYEEEE, per germline. The ends lost 4 bases at V and 4 bases at J; junction bases unmatched: 4. CDR3 length: 14 residues. CDR3 nucleotide sequence: TGTGCCAGCAGCAGGACAGGGTACGGAAACACCATATATTTT. As protein: CASSRTGYGNTIYF.

In this sample, this clone turned up once. The chain links TRBV6-2 or TRBV6-3 to TRBJ1-1; TRBD1 might be the D (5 bases). Trimming cost V 5 bases and J 1 base, with 11 bases left between them. The CDR3 is 14 residues long. CDR1 is MNHEY, CDR2 SVGEGT, per germline. The CDR3 coding sequence is TGTGCCAGCAGTAAAACGGGGCCGAACACTGAAGCTTTCTTT. Translating gives CASSKTGPNTEAFF.

This clone was observed a single time. The V gene is TRBV10-3, the J gene TRBJ1-1; 8 nucleotides agree with TRBD1. CDR1 and CDR2 from the germline V gene are ENHRY and SYGVKD. The CDR3 consists of 16 residues. J gave up 4 bases and V 6 bases, and 13 bases lay outside the gene matches. CDR3 sequence: CAIRSGTGGSGTEAFF. In DNA form, the CDR3 reads TGTGCCATCAGGAGTGGGACAGGAGGTTCCGGCACTGAAGCTTTCTTT.

The gene calls are TRBV18 and TRBJ2-1, with D tentatively TRBD2 (5 bases). The CDR3 totals 17 residues. CDR1 is KGHSH and CDR2 is LQKENI in the germline V gene. V gave up 1 base and J gave up 0 bases, with 13 bases separating them. This chain's CDR3 is CASSPQETTLSYNEQFF. DNA of the CDR3: TGTGCCAGCTCACCACAGGAGACTACCCTCTCCTACAATGAGCAGTTCTTC.

The J gene is TRBJ2-5, the V gene TRBV27; 10 nucleotides align to TRBD1. The CDR3 consists of 17 residues. Germline V gives CDR1 MNHEY, CDR2 SMNVEV (reference sequence). Losses at the gene ends were 2 bases for V and 5 bases for J; bases not matched to a gene: 11. CDR3 nucleotides: TGTGCCAGCAGTTTACTCCGAGGGACAGGGGTTGACGAGACCCAGTACTTC. Translation gives CASSLLRGTGVDETQYF.

This chain joins TRBV4-1 and TRBJ2-1; no reliable D call. The CDR3 spans 11 residues. Germline-derived CDR1 and CDR2 are MGHRA and YSYEKL. V was clipped by 0 bases and J by 6 bases, with 0 bases between them. The CDR3 here is CASSQDNEQFF. Here the CDR3 DNA reads TGCGCCAGCAGCCAAGACAATGAGCAGTTCTTC.

This chain links TRBV27 with TRBJ2-7; TRBD1 aligns across 10 bases. V lost 4 bases to trimming and J lost 1 base; unmatched junction nucleotides: 10. The length of the CDR3 is 17 residues. Germline CDR1 and CDR2: MNHEY and SMNVEV (reference sequence). The CDR3 protein is CASSSLQTGGDSYEQYF. CDR3 in DNA: TGTGCCAGCAGTTCCCTACAGACAGGGGGCGATTCCTACGAGCAGTACTTC.

The chain carries TRBV24-1 and TRBJ2-2; TRBD1 aligns across 7 bases. The V segment lost 4 bases and the J segment 3 bases; nucleotides outside the gene matches: 4. The CDR3 is made up of 15 amino acids. The V gene's germline CDR1 is KGHDR and CDR2 SFDVKD. The CDR3 region is CATSDSDRDTGELFF. CDR3 nucleotide sequence: TGTGCCACCAGTGACTCCGACAGGGACACCGGGGAGCTGTTTTTT.

The sample holds one count of this clone. The V gene is TRBV18, the J gene TRBJ2-5; unclear D gene. Trimming removed 0 bases at V and 1 base at J, with 12 bases between. Germline CDR1 KGHSH, CDR2 LQKENI. The length of the CDR3 is 16 residues. CDR3 amino acids: CASSPPGFSFQETQYF. In DNA form, the CDR3 reads TGTGCCAGCTCACCACCGGGGTTTAGTTTCCAAGAGACCCAGTACTTC.

The J gene is TRBJ1-6, the V gene TRBV19; D uncertain. Germline CDR1 is LNHDA and CDR2 is SQIVND (reference sequence). The CDR3 is made up of 13 amino acids. Trimming pared 0 bases from V and 7 bases from J, leaving 4 bases between. The CDR3 DNA sequence: TGTGCCAGTAGTATAGATCGGAATTCACCCCTCCACTTT. Translated: CASSIDRNSPLHF.

This chain uses TRBV18 with TRBJ2-2; 8 bases are a match to TRBD1. With V trimmed by 2 bases and J by 3 bases, 5 bases remained unmatched. Per the germline V gene, CDR1 is KGHSH and CDR2 is LQKENI. The CDR3 extends over 16 amino acids. CDR3: CASSPRTGPHTGELFF. The CDR3 bases are TGTGCCAGCTCACCAAGGACAGGGCCCCACACCGGGGAGCTGTTTTTT.

This clone was picked up a small number of times. This chain links TRBV4-2 with TRBJ1-6; D ambiguous. Germline CDR1 and CDR2: LGHNA and YNFKEQ. The CDR3 runs to 18 residues. V was shortened by 0 bases and J by 5 bases, with 17 bases between the two germline ends. CDR3 sequence reads: CASSQEGLVAEDNSPLHF. The CDR3 DNA reads TGTGCCAGCAGCCAAGAAGGTCTTGTGGCAGAAGATAATTCACCCCTCCACTTT.

The J gene is TRBJ2-5, the V gene TRBV23-1; the match to TRBD1 covers 10 bases. TRBV23-1 carries the ORF label, with uncertain function. After removal of 2 bases from V and 0 bases from J, the junction contained 9 bases not matched to a gene. The CDR3 has 18 residues. CDR3 in DNA: TGCGCCAGCAGTCAAACCGGACAGGGGGAGTGGTACCAAGAGACCCAGTACTTC. This encodes CASSQTGQGEWYQETQYF.

The CDR3 DNA reads TGTGCCACCGGGACAGACTATGGCTACACCTTC. Translating it yields CATGTDYGYTF. The chain couples TRBV24-1 to TRBJ1-2; 7 positions agree with TRBD1. The J segment lost 3 bases and the V segment lost 9 bases, leaving 0 bases of the junction unmatched. The CDR3 contains 11 residues. Germline loops: CDR1 KGHDR, CDR2 SFDVKD.

CDR3 coding DNA: TGTGCCAGCAGTCCCGCGGTGCCGGGGGCCGGTGAAGCTTTCTTT. Its translation: CASSPAVPGAGEAFF. This chain uses TRBV6-5 with TRBJ1-1; D possibly corresponds to TRBD1 (6 bases). The CDR3 is 15 residues long. The germline V and J ends were trimmed by 5 bases and 7 bases, with 20 bases remaining between them. Germline V gene data show CDR1 as MNHEY and CDR2 as SVGAGI.

This clone was picked up one time. The chain employs TRBV13 and TRBJ2-3; 9 nucleotides agree with TRBD2. Germline values: CDR1 PRHDT, CDR2 FYEKMQ (reference sequence). V dropped 1 base and J dropped 2; count of bases not matched to a gene: 19. The CDR3 runs 21 residues. The CDR3 sequence: CASSLDDPPISGGTYTDTQYF. CDR3 nucleotide sequence: TGTGCCAGCAGCTTAGATGATCCCCCTATAAGCGGGGGGACCTACACAGATACGCAGTATTTT.

J is TRBJ1-2 and V is TRBV9; D call uncertain. The ends were cut back, 0 bases at V and 5 bases at J, with 14 bases in the middle. In germline, CDR1 is SGDLS, CDR2 YYNGEE. This CDR3 is built from 15 residues. The CDR3 DNA follows: TGTGCCAGCAGCGTAGAGCCCGCGAGGACTTATGGCTACACCTTC. It yields the protein CASSVEPARTYGYTF.